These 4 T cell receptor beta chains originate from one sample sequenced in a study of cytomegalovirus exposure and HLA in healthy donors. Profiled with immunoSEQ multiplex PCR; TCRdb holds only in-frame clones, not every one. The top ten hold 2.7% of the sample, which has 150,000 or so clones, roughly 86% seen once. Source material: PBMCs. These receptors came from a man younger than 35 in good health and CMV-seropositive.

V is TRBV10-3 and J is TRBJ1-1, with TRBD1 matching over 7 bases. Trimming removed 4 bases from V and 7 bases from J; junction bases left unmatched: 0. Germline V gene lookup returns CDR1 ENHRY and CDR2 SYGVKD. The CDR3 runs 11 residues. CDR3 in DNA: TGTGCCATCAGTGGACAGGGTGAAGCTTTCTTT. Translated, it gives CAISGQGEAFF.

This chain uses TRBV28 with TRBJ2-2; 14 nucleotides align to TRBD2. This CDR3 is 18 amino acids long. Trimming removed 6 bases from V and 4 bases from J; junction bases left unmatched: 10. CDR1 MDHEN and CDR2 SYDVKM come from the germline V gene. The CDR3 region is CASRTPGTSGSGTGELFF. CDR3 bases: TGTGCCAGCAGAACCCCTGGGACTAGCGGGAGTGGCACCGGGGAGCTGTTTTTT.

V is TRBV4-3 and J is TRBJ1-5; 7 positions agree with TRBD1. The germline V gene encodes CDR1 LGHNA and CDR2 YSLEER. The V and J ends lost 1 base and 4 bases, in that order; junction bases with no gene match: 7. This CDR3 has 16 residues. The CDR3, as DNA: TGCGCCAGCAGCCAAGGAGTCGCAGGGGGTAATCAGCCCCAGCATTTT. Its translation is CASSQGVAGGNQPQHF.

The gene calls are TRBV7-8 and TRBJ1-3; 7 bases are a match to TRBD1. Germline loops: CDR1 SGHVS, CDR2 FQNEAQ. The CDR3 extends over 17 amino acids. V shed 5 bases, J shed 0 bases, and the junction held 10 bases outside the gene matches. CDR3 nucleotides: TGTGCCAGCAGCGGTCGGGACAGCACTTTCTCTGGAAACACCATATATTTT. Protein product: CASSGRDSTFSGNTIYF.